This T cell receptor (beta chain) was identified during a study of T-cell reconstitution after alpha-beta-depleted transplantation in children. The CDR3 extends over 16 amino acids. Germline V gene lookup returns CDR1 GTSNPN and CDR2 SVGIG (reference sequence). V was cut by 0 bases and J by 0 bases, with 12 bases left in between. Study observations and caveats: Reported findings indicate that, about two months after transplant, alpha-beta T cells came from several hundred expanded clones, which were derived from non-depleted graft cells. Newly generated T cells supplied most T-cell counts and diversity one year post-transplant.

About this clonotype: Its target is not known.

The TCRbeta library was prepared with unique molecular identifiers. A single record per CDR3 protein comes from TCRdb applying MiXCR to the PCR reads. The sample contains fewer than 350,000 distinct CDR3 sequences, 7.5% to 9% of which appear only once. The J gene is TRBJ2-4, the V gene TRBV30; D is unresolved. The TCR was taken from a female patient aged 2-15 years who had a stem cell transplant for Fanconi anemia, so the T cells may come from the graft donor. The sample consisted of peripheral blood, taken 360 days after TCRalphabeta/CD19-depleted stem cell transplant. The chain's CDR3 is CAWSVGPGLAKNIQYF. In nucleotides, the CDR3 is TGTGCCTGGAGTGTAGGGCCGGGCCTAGCCAAAAACATTCAGTACTTC.